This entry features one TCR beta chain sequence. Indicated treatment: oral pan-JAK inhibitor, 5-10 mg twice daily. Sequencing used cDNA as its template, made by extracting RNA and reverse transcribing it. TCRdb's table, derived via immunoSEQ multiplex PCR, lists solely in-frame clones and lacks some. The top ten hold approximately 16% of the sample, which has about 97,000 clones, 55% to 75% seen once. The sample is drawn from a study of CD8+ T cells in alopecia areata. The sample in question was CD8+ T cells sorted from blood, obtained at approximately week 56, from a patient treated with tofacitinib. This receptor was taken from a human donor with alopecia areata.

The CDR3 is CASSLVDSLSTDTQYF. CDR3 bases: TGCGCCAGCAGCTTGGTAGACAGTCTTAGCACAGATACGCAGTATTTT. This sequence joins TRBV5-1 and TRBJ2-3, with D possibly matching TRBD1 (5 bases). Trimming cost V 0 bases and J 0 bases, with 11 bases left between them. There are 16 residues in the CDR3. CDR1 SGHRS and CDR2 YFSETQ come from the germline V gene.